This T cell receptor (beta chain) was obtained from a study of Graves' ophthalmopathy and Graves' hyperthyroidism. Study-level results: Most expanded clonotypes from thyroid (those above 0.001 frequency) were also found in blood.

With 7 bases removed from V and 5 bases from J, the gap between germline ends came to 8 bases. Looked up from germline, CDR1 is MNHEY and CDR2 is SVGAGI. CDR3 length: 12 amino acids. Ineligible for inclusion were patients with other autoimmune diseases, uncontrolled infections, pregnancy or lactation. Scientists amplified the TCR beta CDR3 regions from RNA transcripts. First-round RT-PCR used HTBI primers; second-round multiplex PCR followed. MiXCR was run by TCRdb on the multiplex PCR reads, yielding one entry per CDR3 protein. The data show hundreds of thousands of distinct CDR3 sequences, approximately 42% seen once. About this clonotype itself: As yet, its antigen is unknown.

The J gene is TRBJ2-2, the V gene TRBV6-5, with D possibly being TRBD2 (6 bases). The sequenced sample consisted of peripheral blood. This clonotype was obtained from an adult man with Graves' ophthalmopathy. The CDR3: CASTAGTGELFF. CDR3 DNA: TGTGCCAGCACTGCGGGAACCGGGGAGCTGTTTTTT.